This TCR beta chain was sequenced in a study of blood T cells in healthy people across ages (dated by TCRdb to between 2014 and 2017). Describing the broader study: In model experiments, template switching captured about one uniquely barcoded TCR beta cDNA molecule for every two T cells. Age-related changes in TCR beta repertoire diversity were measured in the study by deep sequencing normalized with unique cDNA molecular identifiers. Four age groups were formed from the donors: young (average approximately 15 years), middle-aged (less than 40), aged (around 62) and long-lived (more than 75). To avoid experimental bias, donors of different ages were spread randomly across the sequencing lanes. For two donors (one aged 18 to 30 and one aged 80 or older), the study analyzed two additional independent replicas of 1 million unique cDNA reads from the same blood draw.

General findings and caveats noted by the study authors: Observed TCR beta diversity per million T cells fell roughly linearly with age, and a significant reduction was already apparent by age roughly 40. The CMV infection status of donors was not known, potentially confounding age-related changes in expanded clonotypes. Total diversity estimates from one million sequenced T cells were considered lower bounds and underestimates. The percentage of naive T cells measured by flow cytometry correlated strongly with observed TCR beta diversity. Compared with the aged group, the long-lived group had more naive CD4+ T cells, fewer expanded clones and increased TCR diversity, a pattern suggesting age selection. Conclusive comparison of naive and antigen-experienced compartments was prevented by the profiling of bulk unsorted PBMCs.

Libraries were made using 5' RACE. This sample was sequenced with an Illumina HiSeq 2500. The second PCR ran for about 6 to 12 cycles and used a J-beta primer mix along with a sample-barcoded 5' primer. A unique molecular identifier was introduced onto each TCR beta cDNA molecule by a template-switch 5' adaptor carrying 12 random nucleotides. Each sample yielded at least 3 million CDR3-containing paired-end reads. All of the RNA was converted into first-strand cDNA using the Mint cDNA synthesis kit, with a TRBC-specific oligonucleotide serving as the primer. All cDNA was treated with uracil-DNA glycosylase and then went through a first 18-cycle PCR with the universal primers M1SS and BC2_uni_R. From the authors' description of their analysis: Each sample was normalized by randomly selecting 1 million high-quality reads, each carrying a distinct molecular identifier. Reads sharing molecular identifiers were discarded rather than binned into consensus sequences. MiTCR, set to a Q25 quality threshold and the strictest error-elimination algorithm, was used for CDR3 identification, clonotype clustering and error correction. A nonparametric unseen species model with Euler transformation was used to estimate a lower bound on total TCR beta diversity. TCRdb took the public reads, trimmed them with fastp at Q25, ran MiXCR for clone calling and kept in-frame beta chains. Each entry is one CDR3 protein sequence, shown with its most common DNA and genes. The V and J calls come from TCRdb's annotation, not from the publication. Counted in this sample were more than 1,400,000 distinct CDR3 sequences; about 40% of them appeared once. The leading ten clones occupy 7% to 9.5% of the sample.

As for this clonotype: Its antigen specificity is not known. At one of its ends the junction is not consistent with the germline gene, which may arise from a read error.

The donors were roughly 38 Caucasian individuals from Russia, aged about 6 to 100 years, who were systemically healthy. Each donor gave around 9.5 milliliters of peripheral blood, collected into EDTA-treated Vacutainer tubes. Ficoll-Paque density-gradient centrifugation was used to isolate PBMCs, with at least 6.5 million per sample. Total RNA, at least 5 micrograms per sample, was extracted from PBMCs with Trizol reagent. For every donor, an aliquot of PBMCs went through flow cytometry to measure the percentages of naive CD45RAhigh/CD27high T cells. CDR1 DFQATT and CDR2 SNEGSKA are derived from the germline V gene (reference sequence). The CDR3, cysteine through phenylalanine, is 10 amino acids long. CDR3 DNA is the only sequence kept; it has 30 bases, read in frame from the first base.

The sequence links TRBV20-1 to TRBJ2-3; no confident D gene assignment can be made. Material for sequencing was blood. The clonotype comes from a woman in her late teens or twenties in good health. The DNA sequence reads TGCAGTGCGGGCACAGATGCGCAGTATTTT. The resulting protein is CSAGTDAQYF.